This is a list of T cell receptor beta chains from one sample in a study of siplizumab effects on memory and regulatory T cells. Produced via immunoSEQ multiplex PCR; TCRdb's table is partial and in-frame only. The repertoire holds some 56,000 clones, with 95% to 98% as singletons. The sample consisted of naive CD8+ T cells sorted from blood. The receptors come from a human donor in good health. Both conserved end residues are part of each CDR3. D genes are given only for firm matches. Clone size is stated in some rows and not others, as once, few, many or a class when expanded.

j_call v_call d_call clone_size cdr3_nt cdr3_aa
TRBJ1-2 TRBV5-6 - - TGTGCCAGCAGCTTTTCGTTGTCAAGCTATGGCTACACCTTC CASSFSLSSYGYTF
TRBJ2-7 TRBV4-3 TRBD2 - TGCGCCAGCAGCCATACAGCGGGAGACTTCGAGCAGTACTTC CASSHTAGDFEQYF
TRBJ1-4 TRBV19 - once TGTGCCAGTAGTACCAAACCCGGGAGTTGGCGTAATGAAAAACTGTTTTTT CASSTKPGSWRNEKLFF
TRBJ1-1 TRBV11-3 - - TGTGCCAGCAGCTTAGTCGGGAACACTGAAGCTTTCTTT CASSLVGNTEAFF
TRBJ1-5 TRBV19 - - TGTGCCAGTAGTATCGCATCCGGGGGGGATCAGCCCCAGCATTTT CASSIASGGDQPQHF
TRBJ1-1 TRBV5-6 - - TGTGCCAGCAGCTTGGAGGGTTTTTCTGAAGCTTTCTTT CASSLEGFSEAFF
TRBJ2-1 TRBV2 TRBD1 - TGTGCCAGCATTACAGGGGTGGAGCAGTTCTTC CASITGVEQFF
TRBJ1-4 TRBV5-1 TRBD1 - TGCGCCAGCAGCCCCGACAGGGAGGATCGAAAACTGTTTTTT CASSPDREDRKLFF
TRBJ2-3 TRBV30 - - TGTGCCTGGTCCGGTGGAGATACGCAGTATTTT CAWSGGDTQYF
TRBJ2-1 TRBV4-3 - - TGCGCCAGCAGCCAAGATAGGTCGCCCAGGTACAATGAGCAGTTCTTC CASSQDRSPRYNEQFF
TRBJ2-1 TRBV18 - - TGTGCCACCGAGCTCATGGGTGATGAGCAGTTCTTC CATELMGDEQFF
TRBJ2-3 TRBV5-1 - - TGCGCCAGCAGCTTGGGCGTTGAGGGAGATACGCAGTATTTT CASSLGVEGDTQYF
TRBJ2-7 TRBV19 TRBD1 - TGTGCCCGCCGGGACAGCTACGAGCAGTACTTC CARRDSYEQYF
TRBJ1-1 TRBV27 - - TGTGCCAGCAGTTTATACCCGAACACTGAAGCTTTCTTT CASSLYPNTEAFF
TRBJ2-1 TRBV7-6 TRBD2 - TGTGCCAGCAGCCCCCTATCCGGGACTAGCAATGAGCAGTTCTTC CASSPLSGTSNEQFF
TRBJ2-5 TRBV6-5 - - TGTGCCAGCAGTTACGGGTCTAATATGCTGGAGACCCAGTACTTC CASSYGSNMLETQYF
TRBJ2-3 TRBV7-6 TRBD1 - TGTGCCAGCAGCTTAAACGACAGGGGCACAGATACGCAGTATTTT CASSLNDRGTDTQYF
TRBJ2-7 TRBV7-9 - - TGTGCCAGCAGCTTGGGACGGACAGACTACGAGCAGTACTTC CASSLGRTDYEQYF
TRBJ1-2 TRBV6-5 TRBD1 - TGTGCCAGCAGTTACTCTCTGGACAGGGGCTATGGCTACACCTTC CASSYSLDRGYGYTF
TRBJ2-3 TRBV6-4 - - TGTGCCAGACCTAGGAGGCCGGGAGATACGCAGTATTTT CARPRRPGDTQYF
TRBJ2-7 TRBV2 TRBD2 - TGTGCCAGCAGTGTCGGGACTAGCGGGTCGAGCGAGCAGTACTTC CASSVGTSGSSEQYF
TRBJ2-7 TRBV28 - - TGTGCCAGCGCCCCTAATCAGGCGGACGAGCAGTACTTC CASAPNQADEQYF
TRBJ2-2 TRBV7-9 TRBD2 - TGTGCCAGCAGCATCACGGGACTAGCGGGAGCCGGGGAGCTGTTTTTT CASSITGLAGAGELFF
TRBJ2-1 TRBV28 - - TGTGCCAGCAGGCGTCAGCATGAGCAGTTCTTC CASRRQHEQFF
TRBJ2-2 TRBV30 TRBD2 - TGTGCCTGGAGTGGGGGTCAGGTGGGAAGCGGGAGGGCCCTACCGAACACCGGGGAGCTGTTTTTT CAWSGGQVGSGRALPNTGELFF
TRBJ2-1 TRBV19 - - TGTGCCAGTAGCCGACAGGATGGTCGGTACAATGAGCAGTTCTTC CASSRQDGRYNEQFF
TRBJ2-1 TRBV7-3 TRBD2 - TGTGCCAGCAGCCCGAGCGGCGGGAGGGCCCCCAATGAGCAGTTCTTC CASSPSGGRAPNEQFF
TRBJ2-1 TRBV7-9 TRBD2 - TGTGCCAGCAGCTTTAGCGAACTAGCGGTAAACAATGAGCAGTTCTTC CASSFSELAVNNEQFF
TRBJ2-3 TRBV6-6 - - TGTGCCAGCAGTGACCCCGGCCCGGATCCAGATACGCAGTATTTT CASSDPGPDPDTQYF
TRBJ1-1 TRBV4-2 TRBD1 - TGTGCCAGCCACCACGGCACAGGCCAGGGGGTGAACACTGAAGCTTTCTTT CASHHGTGQGVNTEAFF
TRBJ2-3 TRBV5-1 TRBD2 - TGCGCCAGCAGCGCCAGCGGGAGTGGGTTGACAGATACGCAGTATTTT CASSASGSGLTDTQYF
TRBJ2-7 TRBV5-1 TRBD2 - TGCGCCAGCAGCTTGGATTGGCGGGAGTTGGACGAGCAGTACTTC CASSLDWRELDEQYF
TRBJ1-1 TRBV27 TRBD1 - TGTGCCAGCAGTCCAGGGGGGACAGGGTACAACACTGAAGCTTTCTTT CASSPGGTGYNTEAFF
TRBJ2-3 TRBV4-1 TRBD2 - TGCGCCAGCAGCGCCCTAGCGGGAGGGCCCGGCACAGATACGCAGTATTTT CASSALAGGPGTDTQYF
TRBJ1-5 TRBV4-1 - - TGCGCCAGCAGCTGGGGGGATAATCAGCCCCAGCATTTT CASSWGDNQPQHF
TRBJ2-2 TRBV9 TRBD1 - TGTGCCAGCAGCGTAGAGGGGGCTCGGACCGGGGAGCTGTTTTTT CASSVEGARTGELFF
TRBJ1-2 TRBV19 - once TGTGCCAGTAGTATTGCGTCAGGGGCCAGGAATGGCTACACCTTC CASSIASGARNGYTF
TRBJ1-3 TRBV1 - - TGCACCAGCAGCCCCTTCGGGTTTTTGGGGGGCGGTGGAAACACCATATATTTT CTSSPFGFLGGGGNTIYF
TRBJ2-6 TRBV6-5 - - TGTGCCAGCAGTTCTGGGGCCAACGTCCTGACTTTC CASSSGANVLTF
TRBJ2-7 TRBV7-9 TRBD2 - TGTGCCAGCAGCTTAGGGTTGGGAGCGGGGTCGTACGAGCAGTACTTC CASSLGLGAGSYEQYF
TRBJ1-4 TRBV11-2 - - TGTGCCAGCAGCCCTTCGACAGGTTTCTCGTATAATGAAAAACTGTTTTTT CASSPSTGFSYNEKLFF
TRBJ2-1 TRBV5-1 - - TGCGCCAGCAGCTTGGAAGCTGCTAGCTCCTACAATGAGCAGTTCTTC CASSLEAASSYNEQFF
TRBJ2-5 TRBV5-6 TRBD1 - TGTGCCAGCAGCTTCGGACAGGCGGAGACCCAGTACTTC CASSFGQAETQYF
TRBJ2-1 TRBV4-2 TRBD2 - TGTGCCAGCAGCCAAGGGATGGCTAGCGGGGGGTATTACAATGAGCAGTTCTTC CASSQGMASGGYYNEQFF
TRBJ2-3 TRBV4-1 - - TGCGCCAGCACCCCAGGTTTCCTTGAAGAGGGGGGGGATACGCAGTATTTT CASTPGFLEEGGDTQYF
TRBJ1-3 TRBV4-1 - - TGCGCCAGCAGCCAAGTCATTGCTGGAAACACCATATATTTT CASSQVIAGNTIYF
TRBJ1-1 TRBV11-3 TRBD1 - TGTGCCAGCAGCTCCCGGGACAGGGGTGTTGAAGCTTTCTTT CASSSRDRGVEAFF
TRBJ1-3 TRBV28 TRBD1 - TGTGCCAGCAGTTCACTAGACAGGGGAGGAAACACCATATATTTT CASSSLDRGGNTIYF
TRBJ2-6 TRBV19 - - TGTGCCAGTATCCTCTATTTGACTCTTTCTGGGGCCAACGTCCTGACTTTC CASILYLTLSGANVLTF
TRBJ2-1 TRBV9 TRBD1 - TGTGCCAGCAGCGCATCGGGGACAGACTACAATGAGCAGTTCTTC CASSASGTDYNEQFF
TRBJ1-5 TRBV19 - - TGTGCCAGTAGTCCTCAGGTCATTTTTTCTGGCAATCAGCCCCAGCATTTT CASSPQVIFSGNQPQHF
TRBJ2-7 TRBV27 - - TGTGCCAGCAGTGGGGACTACGAGCAGTACTTC CASSGDYEQYF
TRBJ2-2 TRBV5-6 - - TGTGCCAGCAGGACAGCGAACACCGGGGAGCTGTTTTTT CASRTANTGELFF
TRBJ2-1 TRBV27 TRBD1 - TGTGCCAGCAGTTTAGAGAGGGACAGGGGCTACAATGAGCAGTTCTTC CASSLERDRGYNEQFF